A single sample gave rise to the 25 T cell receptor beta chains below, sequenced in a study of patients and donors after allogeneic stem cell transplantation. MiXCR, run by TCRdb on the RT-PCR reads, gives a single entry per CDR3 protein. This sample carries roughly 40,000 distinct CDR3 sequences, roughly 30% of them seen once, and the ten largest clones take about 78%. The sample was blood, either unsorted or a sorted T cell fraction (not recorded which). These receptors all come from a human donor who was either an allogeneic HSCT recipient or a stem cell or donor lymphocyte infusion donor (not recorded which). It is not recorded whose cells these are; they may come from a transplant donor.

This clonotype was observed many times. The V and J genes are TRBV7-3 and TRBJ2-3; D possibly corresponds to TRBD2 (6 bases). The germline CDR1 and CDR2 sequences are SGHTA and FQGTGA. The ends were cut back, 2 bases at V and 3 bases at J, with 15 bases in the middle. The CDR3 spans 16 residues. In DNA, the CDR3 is TGTGCCAGCAGCTTACCGGGACTTTCAAAAACAGATACGCAGTATTTT. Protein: CASSLPGLSKTDTQYF.

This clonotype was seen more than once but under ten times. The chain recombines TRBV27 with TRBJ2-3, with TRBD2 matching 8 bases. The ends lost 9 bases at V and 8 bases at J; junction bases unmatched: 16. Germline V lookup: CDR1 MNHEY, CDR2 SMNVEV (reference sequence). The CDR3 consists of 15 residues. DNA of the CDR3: TGTGCCAGTACGAATCGAGCGGGAGTAAGAGTTACGCAGTATTTT. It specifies CASTNRAGVRVTQYF.

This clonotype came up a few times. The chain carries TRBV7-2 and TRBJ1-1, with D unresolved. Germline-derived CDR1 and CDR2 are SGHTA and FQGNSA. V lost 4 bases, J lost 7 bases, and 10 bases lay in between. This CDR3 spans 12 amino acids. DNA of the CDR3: TGTGCCAGCAGCTCTTTCGGGCTTGAAGCTTTCTTT. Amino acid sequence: CASSSFGLEAFF.

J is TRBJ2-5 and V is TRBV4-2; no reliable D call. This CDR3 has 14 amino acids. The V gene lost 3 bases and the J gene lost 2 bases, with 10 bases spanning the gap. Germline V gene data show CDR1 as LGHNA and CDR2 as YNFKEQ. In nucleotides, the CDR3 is TGTGCCAGCAGCCAGTTCGGACGGCAAGAGACCCAGTACTTC. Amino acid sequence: CASSQFGRQETQYF.

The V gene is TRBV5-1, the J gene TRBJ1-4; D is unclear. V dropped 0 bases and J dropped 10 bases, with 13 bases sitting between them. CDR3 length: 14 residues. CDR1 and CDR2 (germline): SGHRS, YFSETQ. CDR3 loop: CASSLGAPEGKLFF. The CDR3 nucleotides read TGCGCCAGCAGCTTGGGGGCCCCGGAGGGAAAACTGTTTTTT.

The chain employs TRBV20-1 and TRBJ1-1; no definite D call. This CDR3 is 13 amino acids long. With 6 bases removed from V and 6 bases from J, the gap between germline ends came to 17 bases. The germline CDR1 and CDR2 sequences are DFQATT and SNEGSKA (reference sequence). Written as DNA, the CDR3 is TGCAGTGCCCGGATCTCCCTGAGCCCTGAAGCTTTCTTT. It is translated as CSARISLSPEAFF.

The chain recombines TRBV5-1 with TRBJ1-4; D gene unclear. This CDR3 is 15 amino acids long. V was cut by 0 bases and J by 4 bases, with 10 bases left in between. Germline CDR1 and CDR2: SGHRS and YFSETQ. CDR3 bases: TGCGCCAGCAGCTTGGCCGGGGTTATTAATGAAAAACTGTTTTTT. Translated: CASSLAGVINEKLFF.

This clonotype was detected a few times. This CDR3 reads CSALKRERQNEQFF. CDR3 in DNA: TGCAGTGCTTTGAAGAGGGAGCGGCAGAATGAGCAGTTCTTC. This sequence joins TRBV20-1 and TRBJ2-1, with D maybe TRBD2 (5 bases). The CDR3 length is 14 residues. CDR1 and CDR2 (germline): DFQATT, SNEGSKA (reference sequence). With 5 bases removed from V and 7 bases from J, the gap between germline ends came to 18 bases.

This CDR3 reads CASSPLRLAGVVPYNEQFF. CDR3 sequence (DNA): TGTGCCAGCAGCCCCCTCCGACTAGCGGGCGTCGTACCCTACAATGAGCAGTTCTTC. The chain has TRBV7-3 and TRBJ2-1; 10 bases align to TRBD2. The germline V gene encodes CDR1 SGHTA and CDR2 FQGTGA. There are 19 residues in the CDR3. The ends lost 5 bases at V and 2 bases at J; junction bases unmatched: 15.

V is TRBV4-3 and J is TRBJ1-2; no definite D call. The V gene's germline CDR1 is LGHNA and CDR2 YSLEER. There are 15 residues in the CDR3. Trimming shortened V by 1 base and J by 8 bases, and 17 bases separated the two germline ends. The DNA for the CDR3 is TGCGCCAGCAGCCAAGGAACATTCTCTGCTGACGGCTACACCTTC. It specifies CASSQGTFSADGYTF.

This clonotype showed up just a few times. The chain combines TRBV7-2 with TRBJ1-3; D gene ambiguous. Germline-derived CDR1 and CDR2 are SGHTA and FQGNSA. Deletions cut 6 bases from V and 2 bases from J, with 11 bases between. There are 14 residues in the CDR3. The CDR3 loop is CASSLLRPGNTIYF. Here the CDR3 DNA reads TGTGCCAGCAGTCTGTTGAGGCCTGGAAACACCATATATTTT.

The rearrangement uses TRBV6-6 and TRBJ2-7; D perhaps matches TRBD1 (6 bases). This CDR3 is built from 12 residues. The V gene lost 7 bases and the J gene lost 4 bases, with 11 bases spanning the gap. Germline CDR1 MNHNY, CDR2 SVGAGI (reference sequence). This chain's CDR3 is CASTARGYEQYF. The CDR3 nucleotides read TGTGCCAGCACCGCCAGGGGATACGAGCAGTACTTC.

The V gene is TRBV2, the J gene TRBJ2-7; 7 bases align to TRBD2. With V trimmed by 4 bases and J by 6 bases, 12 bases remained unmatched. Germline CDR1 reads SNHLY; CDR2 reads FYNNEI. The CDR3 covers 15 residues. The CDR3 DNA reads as TGTGCCAGCAGTGGGGGGGGAGGACTAGTCGGCGAGCAGTACTTC. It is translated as CASSGGGGLVGEQYF.

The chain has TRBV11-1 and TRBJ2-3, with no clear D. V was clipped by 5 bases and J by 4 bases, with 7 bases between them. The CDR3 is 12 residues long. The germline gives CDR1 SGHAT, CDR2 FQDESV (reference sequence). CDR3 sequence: CASSRTSDTQYF. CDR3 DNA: TGTGCCAGCAGCCGGACCTCAGATACGCAGTATTTT.

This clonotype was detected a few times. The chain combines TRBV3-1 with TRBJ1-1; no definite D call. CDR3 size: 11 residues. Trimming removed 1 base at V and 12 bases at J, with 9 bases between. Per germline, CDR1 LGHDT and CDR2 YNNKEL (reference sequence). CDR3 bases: TGTGCCAGCAGCCAAGGTCCGGGAACTTTCTTT. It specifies CASSQGPGTFF.

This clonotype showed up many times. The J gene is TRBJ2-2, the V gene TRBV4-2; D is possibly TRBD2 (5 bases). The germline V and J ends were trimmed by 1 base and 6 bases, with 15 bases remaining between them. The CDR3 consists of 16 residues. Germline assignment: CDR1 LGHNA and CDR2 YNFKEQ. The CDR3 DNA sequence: TGTGCCAGCAGCCAAGCGCTAGCTAGCCTGGCCGGGGAGCTGTTTTTT. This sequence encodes CASSQALASLAGELFF.

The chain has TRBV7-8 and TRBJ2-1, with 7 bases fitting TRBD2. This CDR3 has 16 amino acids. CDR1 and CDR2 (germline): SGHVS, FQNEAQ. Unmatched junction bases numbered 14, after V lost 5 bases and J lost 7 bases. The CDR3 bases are TGTGCCAGCAGCCCAGACGCGGGAGTCAGTGGTAATGAGCAGTTCTTC. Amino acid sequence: CASSPDAGVSGNEQFF.

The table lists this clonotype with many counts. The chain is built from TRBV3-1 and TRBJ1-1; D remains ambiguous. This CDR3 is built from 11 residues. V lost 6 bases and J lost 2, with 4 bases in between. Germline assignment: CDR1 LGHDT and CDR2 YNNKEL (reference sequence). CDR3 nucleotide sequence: TGTGCCAGCAGTTTAAACACTGAAGCTTTCTTT. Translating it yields CASSLNTEAFF.

This CDR3 reads CASSETGLDTGELFF. The CDR3 nucleotides are TGTGCCAGCAGCGAGACAGGGCTGGACACCGGGGAGCTGTTTTTT. This sequence joins TRBV21-1 and TRBJ2-2; the table assigns TRBD1, which was not confirmed against the DNA. TRBV21-1 is given as a pseudogene. The CDR3 is made up of 15 amino acids.

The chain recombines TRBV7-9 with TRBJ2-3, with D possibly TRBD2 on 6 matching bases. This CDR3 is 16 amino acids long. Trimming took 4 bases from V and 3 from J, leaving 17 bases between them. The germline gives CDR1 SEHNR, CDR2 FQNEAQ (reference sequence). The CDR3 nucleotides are TGTGCCAGCAGCTCAGGGTTAGCGGCTATTACAGATACGCAGTATTTT. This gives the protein CASSSGLAAITDTQYF. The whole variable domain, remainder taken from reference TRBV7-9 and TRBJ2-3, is DTGVSQNPRHKITKRGQNVTFRCDPISEHNRLYWYRQTLGQGPEFLTYFQNEAQLEKSRLLSDRFSAERPKGSFSTLEIQRTEQGDSAMYLCASSSGLAAITDTQYFGPGTRLTVL.

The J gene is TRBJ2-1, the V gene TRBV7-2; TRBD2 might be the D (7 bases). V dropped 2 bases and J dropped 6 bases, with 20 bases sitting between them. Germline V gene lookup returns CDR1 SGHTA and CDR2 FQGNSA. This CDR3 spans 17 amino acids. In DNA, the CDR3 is TGTGCCAGCAGCTTATGGGGGGGCGATAGTTTCATCAATGAGCAGTTCTTC. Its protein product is CASSLWGGDSFINEQFF.

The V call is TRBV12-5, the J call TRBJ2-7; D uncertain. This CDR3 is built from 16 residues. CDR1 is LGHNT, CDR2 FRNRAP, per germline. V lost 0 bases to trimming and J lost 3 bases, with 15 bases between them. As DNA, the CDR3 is TGTGCTAGTGGTTTGGTACGAAGGCCCGATTTCTACGAGCAGTACTTC. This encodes CASGLVRRPDFYEQYF.

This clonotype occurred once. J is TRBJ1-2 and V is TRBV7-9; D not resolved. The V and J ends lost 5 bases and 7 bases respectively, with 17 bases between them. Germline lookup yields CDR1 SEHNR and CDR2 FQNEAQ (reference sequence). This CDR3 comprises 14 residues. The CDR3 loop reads CASSPRARTTGYTF. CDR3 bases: TGTGCCAGCAGCCCCCGGGCTAGAACGACTGGCTACACCTTC.

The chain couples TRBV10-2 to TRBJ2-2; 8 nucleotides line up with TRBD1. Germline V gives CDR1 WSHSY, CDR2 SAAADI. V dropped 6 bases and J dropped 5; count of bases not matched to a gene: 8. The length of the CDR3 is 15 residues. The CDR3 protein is CASRATGGSTGELFF. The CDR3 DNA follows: TGCGCCAGCAGAGCAACAGGGGGGAGTACCGGGGAGCTGTTTTTT.

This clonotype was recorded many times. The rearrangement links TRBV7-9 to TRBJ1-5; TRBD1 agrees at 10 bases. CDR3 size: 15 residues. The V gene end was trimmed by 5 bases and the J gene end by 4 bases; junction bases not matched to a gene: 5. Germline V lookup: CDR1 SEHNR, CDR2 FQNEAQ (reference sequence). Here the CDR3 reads CASSGGTGDNQPQHF. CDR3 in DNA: TGTGCCAGCAGCGGCGGGACAGGGGATAATCAGCCCCAGCATTTT.